This T cell receptor beta chain was found in a study of blood T cell repertoires in COVID-19. Clones were read by immunoSEQ multiplex PCR, and TCRdb kept only the in-frame ones, dropping some. Of 250,000 to 300,000 clones listed, approximately 90% are singletons. Germline-derived CDR1 and CDR2 are MNHEY and SMNVEV (reference sequence). V dropped 6 bases and J dropped 1 base, with 18 bases sitting between them. The CDR3 totals 16 residues. The sequencing input was peripheral blood. This rearrangement joins TRBV27 to TRBJ1-1; unclear D gene. This clonotype was obtained from a middle-aged man with acute or convalescent COVID-19. The CDR3 sequence: CASSLTSFFTNTEAFF. CDR3 coding DNA: TGTGCCAGCAGCCTGACTTCTTTCTTCACGAACACTGAAGCTTTCTTT.